This T cell receptor (beta chain) was captured by sequencing in a study of cytomegalovirus exposure and HLA in healthy donors. Looking at the study overall: As an earlier analysis found, around 190 million T cells yielded around 110 million unique TCR beta sequences. Findings and limits, study-wide: In a later analysis, across HLA loci, associated TCR counts were highest for DRB1, lowest for HLA-C.

This CDR3 is 15 amino acids long. Germline CDR1 and CDR2: SGDLS and YYNGEE. This PCR relied on a set of 60 Vbeta primers and 13 Jbeta primers. TCRdb's copy holds only in-frame clones and misses some; the assay was immunoSEQ multiplex PCR. The sample consists of more than 90,000 clones, approximately 76% of them appearing once. Of note for this clone: Its antigen is still unknown. One end of the junction fails to match germline, which may point to a read error.

The V gene is TRBV9, the J gene TRBJ1-4; TRBD1 might be the D (5 bases). This clonotype was obtained from a man aged 35 to 55 in good health and CMV-seropositive. The sequenced sample consisted of PBMCs. The CDR3 region is CASSVGGSTSEKLFF. The CDR3 DNA sequence: TGTGCCAGCAGCGTGGGGGGGTCCACTAGTGAAAAACTGTTTTTT.